The 15 T cell receptor beta chains reported below all come from one sample, sequenced in a study of cytomegalovirus exposure and HLA in healthy donors. 13 Jbeta primers and 60 Vbeta primers were used for the PCR. Clones were read by immunoSEQ multiplex PCR, and TCRdb kept only the in-frame ones, dropping some. This sample carries just over 150,000 clones, about 75% of them seen once, and the ten largest clones take 2% to 2.5%. Sequenced: PBMCs. These receptors were obtained from a female donor in good health and CMV-seronegative.

The CDR3 spells CAGRTGVGEQYF. The CDR3 DNA sequence: TGTGCCGGAAGGACAGGGGTAGGGGAGCAGTACTTC. The chain employs TRBV30 and TRBJ2-7, with 9 positions matching TRBD1. Germline assignment: CDR1 GTSNPN and CDR2 SVGIG (reference sequence). J gave up 7 bases and V 8 bases, and 9 bases lay outside the gene matches. The CDR3 has 12 amino acids. The full variable domain, completed using reference TRBV30 and TRBJ2-7, is SQTIHQWPATLVQPVGSPLSLECTVEGTSNPNLYWYRQAAGRGLQLLFYSVGIGQISSEVPQNLSASRPQDRQFILSSKKLLLSDSGFYLCAGRTGVGEQYFGPGTRLTVT.

CDR3 nucleotide sequence: TGCGCCAGCAGCTTTAGCGGGAGGGCCGCCGGGGAGCTGTTTTTT. Residues: CASSFSGRAAGELFF. The chain couples TRBV5-1 to TRBJ2-2; 11 nucleotides agree with TRBD2. V shed 2 bases and J 6 bases; nucleotides not matched to a gene: 3. CDR3 length equals 15 residues. Germline CDR1 and CDR2: SGHRS and YFSETQ.

This chain connects TRBV19 to TRBJ1-1, with 7 bases matching TRBD1. The CDR3 loop spans 14 amino acids. V was pared by 5 bases and J by 2 bases, with 5 bases of the junction left unmatched. Germline CDR1 LNHDA, CDR2 SQIVND (reference sequence). The CDR3 sequence is CASSWDSSNTEAFF. CDR3 nucleotide sequence: TGTGCCAGTAGTTGGGACAGCAGTAACACTGAAGCTTTCTTT.

With regard to this clone: Other nucleotide sequences in the sample specify the same CDR3. V usage is TRBV5-1 and J usage is TRBJ1-2, with 10 bases aligning to TRBD1. Germline V lookup: CDR1 SGHRS, CDR2 YFSETQ. The CDR3 has 15 amino acids. V lost 0 bases and J lost 2; bases outside the gene matches: 1. CDR3 sequence (DNA): TGCGCCAGCAGCTTGGGACAGGGGGCGAACTATGGCTACACCTTC. Translating gives CASSLGQGANYGYTF.

The genes are TRBV5-4 and TRBJ1-2; 8 bases are shared with TRBD1. V was pared by 3 bases and J by 5 bases, with 12 bases of the junction left unmatched. From germline, CDR1 is SGHNT and CDR2 YYREEE (reference sequence). This CDR3 has 16 residues. CDR3 DNA: TGTGCCAGCAGCTCGCCCGGGGAGGACAGGGTTTATGGCTACACCTTC. Protein sequence: CASSSPGEDRVYGYTF.

This clone has a handful of counts. The rearrangement uses TRBV10-3 and TRBJ2-2, with unresolved D. CDR1 and CDR2 (germline): ENHRY, SYGVKD. The CDR3 spans 13 residues. V lost 8 bases and J lost 5, with 12 bases in between. The CDR3 DNA is TGTGCCATCGGTACAGCAACGACCGGGGAGCTGTTTTTT. Encoded protein: CAIGTATTGELFF.

The gene calls are TRBV5-1 and TRBJ1-1, with D tentatively TRBD1 (6 bases). From germline, CDR1 is SGHRS and CDR2 YFSETQ. V was pared by 0 bases and J by 5 bases, with 14 bases between. The CDR3 sequence is 15 residues long. CDR3 sequence (DNA): TGCGCCAGCAGCTTGGGCGTCGGCAGGGGAACTGAAGCTTTCTTT. Residues: CASSLGVGRGTEAFF.

The chain employs TRBV4-1 and TRBJ2-7, with 8 bases aligning to TRBD1. Losses at the gene ends were 4 bases for V and 3 bases for J; bases not matched to a gene: 8. CDR3 length: 15 amino acids. The V gene's germline CDR1 is MGHRA and CDR2 YSYEKL. The CDR3 sequence: CASSLEGQAFYEQYF. Here the CDR3 DNA reads TGCGCCAGCAGCCTAGAGGGACAGGCCTTCTACGAGCAGTACTTC.

The chain uses TRBV30 and TRBJ1-5; 8 nucleotides match TRBD1. Trimming at V came to 3 bases and at J to 7 bases, leaving 5 bases not matched to a gene. CDR1 is GTSNPN and CDR2 is SVGIG in the germline V gene (reference sequence). This CDR3 is built from 13 residues. CDR3 in DNA: TGTGCCTGGAGCCAGGGGGCCCGGCAGCCCCAGCATTTT. Its protein product is CAWSQGARQPQHF.

This clone has just a few counts. This sequence joins TRBV19 and TRBJ2-3; D is possibly TRBD2 (6 bases). The germline V and J ends were trimmed by 3 bases and 4 bases, with 17 bases remaining between them. This CDR3 has 16 amino acids. Germline lookup yields CDR1 LNHDA and CDR2 SQIVND (reference sequence). DNA of the CDR3: TGTGCCAGTAGTATCGGGGGACGTGGAGGCGCAGATACGCAGTATTTT. This encodes CASSIGGRGGADTQYF.

This chain uses TRBV15 with TRBJ2-1; 11 bases map to TRBD2. Germline CDR1 LNHNV, CDR2 YYDKDF (reference sequence). The ends lost 7 bases at V and 5 bases at J; junction bases unmatched: 7. CDR3 length: 15 residues. CDR3 bases: TGTGCCACCAAGGCTAGCGGGGGGAGGGACAATGAGCAGTTCTTC. Amino acids: CATKASGGRDNEQFF.

This chain links TRBV7-9 with TRBJ2-6; no clear D gene. This CDR3 is 13 amino acids long. The germline V gene has CDR1 SEHNR and CDR2 FQNEAQ (reference sequence). V was cut by 3 bases and J by 9 bases, with 9 bases left in between. The CDR3 bases are TGTGCCAGCAGCTTTTCGAGCGACAACGTCCTGACTTTC. Translated, it gives CASSFSSDNVLTF.

The chain is built from TRBV7-2 and TRBJ1-1; TRBD1 aligns across 9 bases. Trimming at V came to 1 base and at J to 5 bases, leaving 5 bases not matched to a gene. This CDR3 is built from 15 residues. Per the germline V gene, CDR1 is SGHTA and CDR2 is FQGNSA. CDR3 sequence (DNA): TGTGCCAGCAGCTTAGACAGGGGGCGGACAACTGAAGCTTTCTTT. Protein product: CASSLDRGRTTEAFF. Supplemented by reference TRBV7-2 and TRBJ1-1, the full variable domain reads GAGVSQSPSNKVTEKGKDVELRCDPISGHTALYWYRQSLGQGLEFLIYFQGNSAPDKSGLPSDRFSAERTGGSVSTLTIQRTQQEDSAVYLCASSLDRGRTTEAFFGQGTRLTVV.

This clone was counted a single time. The chain employs TRBV6-1 and TRBJ1-5, with D perhaps TRBD1 (6 bases). Germline-derived CDR1 and CDR2 are MNHNS and SASEGT. Trimming pared 1 base from V and 6 bases from J, leaving 13 bases between. The length of the CDR3 is 15 residues. CDR3 region: CASSEVSGVGQPQHF. The CDR3 DNA sequence: TGTGCCAGCAGTGAAGTATCAGGGGTCGGTCAGCCCCAGCATTTT.

This clone is a singleton in its sample. The chain is built from TRBV15 and TRBJ2-1; TRBD2 is a possible D gene (6 bases). Germline loops: CDR1 LNHNV, CDR2 YYDKDF (reference sequence). CDR3 length equals 17 residues. The V and J ends lost 0 bases and 10 bases respectively, with 22 bases between them. CDR3 region: CATSRDLPGSGGEEQFF. CDR3 bases: TGTGCCACCAGCAGAGATCTACCGGGGTCCGGCGGGGAAGAGCAGTTCTTC.